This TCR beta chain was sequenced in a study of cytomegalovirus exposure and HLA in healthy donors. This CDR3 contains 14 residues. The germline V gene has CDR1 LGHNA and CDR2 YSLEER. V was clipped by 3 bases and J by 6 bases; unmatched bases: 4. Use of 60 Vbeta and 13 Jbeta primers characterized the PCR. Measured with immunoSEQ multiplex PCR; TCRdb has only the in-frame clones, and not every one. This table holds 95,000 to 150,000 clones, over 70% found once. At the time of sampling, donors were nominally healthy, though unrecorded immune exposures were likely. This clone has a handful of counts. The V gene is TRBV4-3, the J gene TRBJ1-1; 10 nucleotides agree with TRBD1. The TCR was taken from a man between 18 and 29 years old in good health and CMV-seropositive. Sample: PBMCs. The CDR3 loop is CASSHLGTGAEAFF. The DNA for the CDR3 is TGCGCCAGCAGCCATCTTGGGACAGGGGCTGAAGCTTTCTTT.